The present T cell receptor beta chain was sequenced within a study of shared T cell receptors in the human thymus. Profiled with immunoSEQ multiplex PCR; TCRdb holds only in-frame clones, not every one. The sample includes approximately 490,000 clones, about 84% of them seen just once. Germline CDR1 and CDR2: LNHNV and YYDKDF (reference sequence). V trimming: 3 bases; J trimming: 0 bases; junction bases outside the gene matches: 11. The CDR3 extends over 18 amino acids. These same data were also listed under a study on human thymus T cells. As reported in that work: Resections were taken during corrective heart surgery, and the thymus tissue came from these. Thymic and blood repertoires appeared to show biased V and J gene usage.

Specimen: thymocytes. This receptor was taken from a boy younger than two with a congenital heart defect. This chain connects TRBV15 to TRBJ2-7, with 10 bases that match TRBD2. The CDR3 protein is CATSRASGGPDNSYEQYF. CDR3 nucleotide sequence: TGTGCCACCAGCAGGGCTAGCGGGGGACCAGACAACTCCTACGAGCAGTACTTC.